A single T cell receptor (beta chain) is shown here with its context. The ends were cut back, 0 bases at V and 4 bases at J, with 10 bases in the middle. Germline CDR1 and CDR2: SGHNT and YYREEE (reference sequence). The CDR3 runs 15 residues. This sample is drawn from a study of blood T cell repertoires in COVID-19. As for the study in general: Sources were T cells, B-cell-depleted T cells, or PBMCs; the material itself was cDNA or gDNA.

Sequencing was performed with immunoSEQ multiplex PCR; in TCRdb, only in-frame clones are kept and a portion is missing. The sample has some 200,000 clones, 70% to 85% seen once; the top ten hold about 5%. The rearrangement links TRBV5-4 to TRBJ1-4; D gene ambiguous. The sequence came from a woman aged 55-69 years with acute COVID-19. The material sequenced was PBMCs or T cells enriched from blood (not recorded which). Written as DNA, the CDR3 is TGTGCCAGCAGCTTGGGCAGGCGGGATAATGAAAAACTGTTTTTT. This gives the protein CASSLGRRDNEKLFF. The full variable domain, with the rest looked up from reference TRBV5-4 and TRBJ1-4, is ETGVTQSPTHLIKTRGQQVTLRCSSQSGHNTVSWYQQALGQGPQFIFQYYREEENGRGNFPPRFSGLQFPNYSSELNVNALELDDSALYLCASSLGRRDNEKLFFGSGTQLSVL.